A selection of T cell receptor beta chains follows, all from one sample in a study of CD8 T cells in ankylosing spondylitis. TCRdb re-analysed the 5' RACE reads in MiXCR, keeping a single row per CDR3 protein. The data hold around 250,000 distinct CDR3 sequences, with around 10% observed a single time. Sequences were obtained from blood, either unsorted or a sorted T cell fraction (not recorded which). The receptors derive from a male donor with ankylosing spondylitis or in good health (not recorded which). Both conserved end residues are part of each CDR3. A D gene is named only where the DNA matches it firmly. Rows may omit the clone size; those that give it use once, few, many or a size class.

d_gene	len	abundance	v_gene	j_gene	CDR3nt	CDR3aa
NA	14	many	TRBV5-1	TRBJ1-1	TGCGCCAGCAGCCCGGGACATTTGAACACTGAAGCTTTCTTT	CASSPGHLNTEAFF
NA	15	many	TRBV5-1	TRBJ2-5	TGCGCCAGCAGCTTGGAGGAAAGGCGTCAAGAGACCCAGTACTTC	CASSLEERRQETQYF
NA	12	many	TRBV25-1	TRBJ2-1	TGTGCCAGCGCGTACAAAAGGGATGAGCAGTTCTTC	CASAYKRDEQFF
NA	15	many	TRBV5-1	TRBJ2-5	TGCGCCAGCAGGCCGGGTTTTTCGGCTCGAGAGACCCAGTACTTC	CASRPGFSARETQYF
NA	14	many	TRBV12-3/TRBV12-4	TRBJ1-5	TGTGCCAGCAGCTCGGGGGGGGCAGGACAGCCCCAGCATTTT	CASSSGGAGQPQHF
NA	14	many	TRBV6-1	TRBJ1-2	TGTGCCAGCAGACCAGGACAGCGGGTCTATGGCTACACCTTC	CASRPGQRVYGYTF
NA	16	many	TRBV3-1	TRBJ2-7	TGTGCCAGCAGCCAAGTTGTGGGCGCCTCCTCGGGGGAGCAGTACTTC	CASSQVVGASSGEQYF
NA	15	NA	TRBV14	TRBJ2-3	TGTGACAGCAGCCAAAATGACCTTCTCACAGATACGCAGTATTTT	CDSSQNDLLTDTQYF
TRBD1	15	NA	TRBV7-9	TRBJ1-1	TGTGCCAGCAGCTTAGCAGGGGGCGTTGACACTGAAGCTTTCTTT	CASSLAGGVDTEAFF
NA	13	NA	TRBV5-1	TRBJ1-1	TGCGCCAGCAGCCCGTCGGGCGGTGGAGAAGCTTTCTTT	CASSPSGGGEAFF
NA	12	many	TRBV12-3/TRBV12-4	TRBJ2-3	TGTGCCAGCAGTTTTCAAACAGATACGCAGTATTTT	CASSFQTDTQYF
NA	14	many	TRBV20-1	TRBJ1-3	TGCAGTGCTAGACAGGGTATTGAGGGAAACACCATATATTTT	CSARQGIEGNTIYF
NA	13	NA	TRBV7-9	TRBJ2-1	TGTGCCAGCAGCTTAGAATCAGGGTCTGAGCAGTTCTTC	CASSLESGSEQFF
NA	15	few	TRBV11-3	TRBJ2-3	TGTGCCAGCAGCTTAACCCCATTAGACACAGATACGCAGTATTTT	CASSLTPLDTDTQYF
NA	13	few	TRBV2	TRBJ2-5	TGTGCCAGCAGCCGGGACTACCAAGAGACCCAGTACTTC	CASSRDYQETQYF
NA	13	many	TRBV10-3	TRBJ2-7	TGTGCCATCAGTGAGGCAGGGGCCTACGAGCAGTACTTC	CAISEAGAYEQYF
TRBD1	14	many	TRBV12-3/TRBV12-4	TRBJ1-1	TGTGCCAGCAGCACACAGGGGGCGGTCACTGAAGCTTTCTTT	CASSTQGAVTEAFF
NA	12	NA	TRBV2	TRBJ1-1	TGTGCCAGCAGGAACGCGCTTACTGAAGCTTTCTTT	CASRNALTEAFF
TRBD1	15	many	TRBV20-1	TRBJ1-1	TGCAGTGCTAGAGACGGGCAGGGGGCGGGAACTGAAGCTTTCTTT	CSARDGQGAGTEAFF
NA	16	many	TRBV5-1	TRBJ2-3	TGCGCCAGCAGCTTGGGAGATCTAGCTGGCACAGATACGCAGTATTTT	CASSLGDLAGTDTQYF
NA	14	many	TRBV28	TRBJ2-7	TGTGCCAGCAGTTTATTCGGACAGCCTTACGAGCAGTACTTC	CASSLFGQPYEQYF
NA	14	many	TRBV10-3	TRBJ1-1	TGTGCCATCAGTGCCGGGGATGGCGGGACTGAAGCTTTCTTT	CAISAGDGGTEAFF
TRBD1	15	many	TRBV6-1	TRBJ1-1	TGTGCCAGCACCCCAGTAAGGGGGCCAAGCACTGAAGCTTTCTTT	CASTPVRGPSTEAFF
TRBD2	15	many	TRBV20-1	TRBJ2-3	TGCAGTGCCACGACTAGCGGGGTGAGCACAGATACGCAGTATTTT	CSATTSGVSTDTQYF
NA	15	NA	TRBV6-1	TRBJ2-6	TGTGCCACCACCTCGGAAAACTCTGGGGCCAACGTCCTGACTTTC	CATTSENSGANVLTF
NA	11	few	TRBV10-3	TRBJ2-5	TGTGCCATCAGTGAGTGGGAGACCCAGTACTTC	CAISEWETQYF
NA	15	NA	TRBV6-1	TRBJ1-1	TGTGCCAGCACCCCCGGGGGGCCGGTAAGCCTTGAAGCTTTCTTT	CASTPGGPVSLEAFF
TRBD1	12	many	TRBV6-5	TRBJ1-2	TGTGCCAGCAGCAATACAGGGGATGGCTACACCTTC	CASSNTGDGYTF
NA	14	many	TRBV27	TRBJ2-3	TGTGCCAGCAGGGTCGGCGGTGGGGCAGATACGCAGTATTTT	CASRVGGGADTQYF
TRBD1	16	many	TRBV5-1	TRBJ2-2	TGCGCCAGCAGCCCAAGGACAGGGCAATACACCGGGGAGCTGTTTTTT	CASSPRTGQYTGELFF
NA	13	once	TRBV11-2	TRBJ2-1	TGTGCCAGCAGCTTAGGAGGAGGATATGAGCAGTTCTTC	CASSLGGGYEQFF
NA	15	many	TRBV6-1	TRBJ1-3	TGTGCCAGCAGGGCCTCGACGGGGTCTGGAAACACCATATATTTT	CASRASTGSGNTIYF
TRBD2	19	many	TRBV5-1	TRBJ2-1	TGCGCCAGCAGCTTGGGTAGGAGCGGGGGGGCCCTAACCTACAATGAGCAGTTCTTC	CASSLGRSGGALTYNEQFF
NA	16	few	TRBV5-6	TRBJ2-1	TGTGCCAGCAGCGCTGACGGAAGATCCTCCTACAATGAGCAGTTCTTC	CASSADGRSSYNEQFF
NA	12	many	TRBV24-1	TRBJ1-2	TGTGCCACCAGTGAGGAGGGGAACGGCTACACCTTC	CATSEEGNGYTF
NA	13	NA	TRBV4-1	TRBJ1-2	TGCGCCAGCAGCCCCCGGGAACAGGGATCTTACACCTTC	CASSPREQGSYTF
NA	10	NA	TRBV10-3	TRBJ2-4	TGTGCCACGAACGGGGGACTGAAGTACTTC	CATNGGLKYF
NA	19	many	TRBV4-2	TRBJ2-2	TGTGCCAGCAGCCACCCGACCGCTTCGGGAGCGTCGAACACCGGGGAGCTGTTTTTT	CASSHPTASGASNTGELFF
NA	16	NA	TRBV7-9	TRBJ2-3	TGTGCCAGCAGCTTAACTCAATTCAGGGAAACAGATACGCAGTATTTT	CASSLTQFRETDTQYF
NA	13	many	TRBV12-3/TRBV12-4	TRBJ2-3	TGTGCCAGCAGTCGTACAGGGACTGGAACGCAGTATTTT	CASSRTGTGTQYF
NA	16	NA	TRBV29-1	TRBJ2-6	TGCAGCGTTGAAACATATAGATTCCTCGGGGCCAACGTCCTGACTTTC	CSVETYRFLGANVLTF
TRBD2	15	NA	TRBV5-6	TRBJ2-3	TGTGCCAGCAGCACGACTAGCGGGGGCACAGATACGCAGTATTTT	CASSTTSGGTDTQYF
TRBD2	15	NA	TRBV6-5	TRBJ2-1	TGTGCCAGCAGTACCGATAGCGGGGTATTAAATGAGCAGTTCTTC	CASSTDSGVLNEQFF
TRBD2	16	many	TRBV7-3	TRBJ2-3	TGTGCCAGCAGCTTTAATGGCGGGAGGAGCACAGATACGCAGTATTTT	CASSFNGGRSTDTQYF
TRBD1	17	many	TRBV20-1	TRBJ2-7	TGCAGTGCTGGCGGGACAGGGGTACGAATAAACCTTTACGAGCAGTACTTC	CSAGGTGVRINLYEQYF
NA	16	once	TRBV10-1	TRBJ2-2	TGCGCCAGCAGTGACTCGGCAGCACCGAACACCGGGGAGCTGTTTTTT	CASSDSAAPNTGELFF
NA	15	NA	TRBV6-5	TRBJ2-7	TGTGCCAGCAGTTTAACCCGGGACAACTCCTACGAGCAGTACTTC	CASSLTRDNSYEQYF